This T cell receptor (beta chain) was obtained from a study of T-cell reconstitution after alpha-beta-depleted transplantation in children. Many counts were recorded for this clonotype. Its antigen is undetermined. General observations from the study: Recipient T cells and thymic progenitors that survived gave rise to the high TCRbeta diversity observed at day 60 in some patients. The authors attributed T-cell counts and diversity one year after transplant mostly to newly produced T cells. Reported findings indicate that, about two months after transplant, alpha-beta T cells came from several hundred expanded clones, which were derived from non-depleted graft cells.

It was with unique molecular identifiers that the TCRbeta library was prepared. MiXCR, applied by TCRdb to the PCR reads, yields one record per CDR3 protein. The sample has 700,000 to 850,000 distinct CDR3 sequences; roughly 15% are singletons. This CDR3 is 16 amino acids long. The germline CDR1 and CDR2 sequences are KGHSH and LQKENI. Trimming left V 1 base short and J 2 bases short, with 12 bases between. This TCR derives from a male patient under 18 who had a stem cell transplant for acute lymphoblastic leukemia, so the T cells may come from the graft donor. The chain carries TRBV18 and TRBJ2-4; a possible D gene is TRBD1 (6 bases). This material consisted of PBMCs, mostly from graft donor cells, taken 360 days after TCRalphabeta/CD19-depleted stem cell transplant. The CDR3 region has the DNA TGTGCCAGCTCACCACTTCTTCAGGGGTCCAAAAACATTCAGTACTTC. Protein product: CASSPLLQGSKNIQYF.